Listed below are T cell receptor beta chains from one sample, sequenced in a study of PD-1 blockade in mismatch repair-deficient tumors. The protocol was immunoSEQ multiplex PCR, while the TCRdb copy is restricted to in-frame clones and leaves out a portion. The data contain roughly 37,000 clones, 75% to 90% of them singletons. Material: PBMCs, obtained approximately 9 months after starting pembrolizumab. The receptors stem from an adult with mismatch repair-deficient cancer. Both conserved end residues are part of each CDR3. Fields, in order: V gene, D gene, clone size, J gene, CDR3 DNA, CDR3 protein. D genes are given only for firm matches. For some rows the clone size is stated as once, few or many, or as a class when expanded; others skip it.

TRBV15,TRBD2,-,TRBJ2-5,TGTGCCACCAGCAGAGATCGGGGGGGACAAGAGACCCAGTACTTC,CATSRDRGGQETQYF
TRBV28,TRBD1,-,TRBJ2-7,TGTGCCAGCAGCCCGGACCTGACAGGGGGGTTGAGTTACGAGCAGTACTTC,CASSPDLTGGLSYEQYF
TRBV4-1,TRBD2,-,TRBJ2-3,TGCGCCAGCAGCCGACCTGGGGCGGGAGATGGGACAGATACGCAGTATTTT,CASSRPGAGDGTDTQYF
TRBV18,TRBD2,-,TRBJ2-7,TGTGCCAGCTCCACATCCGGGACTAGCGGGAGGAGGGTATCCTACGAGCAGTACTTC,CASSTSGTSGRRVSYEQYF
TRBV11-3,-,once,TRBJ2-3,TGTGCCAGCAGCTCGCGGGATTCCACAGATACGCAGTATTTT,CASSSRDSTDTQYF
TRBV7-9,TRBD1,few,TRBJ2-7,TGTGCCAGCAGCCTAGGAGTAGGGACAGGGGCCTACGAGCAGTACTTC,CASSLGVGTGAYEQYF
TRBV19,-,-,TRBJ1-2,TGTGCCAGTAGTATAGCAGGACAGCCTAACTATGGCTACACCTTC,CASSIAGQPNYGYTF
TRBV2,TRBD1,-,TRBJ1-5,TGTGCCAGCAGTGAAGAGACAGGGGGCGGTCAGCCCCAGCATTTT,CASSEETGGGQPQHF
TRBV5-4,TRBD2,-,TRBJ2-1,TGTGCCAGCAGCTTGGAGGGGAGGGTGGATGAGCAGTTCTTC,CASSLEGRVDEQFF
TRBV5-1,-,-,TRBJ2-7,TGCGCCAGCAGCTTGGACAGCCTGAGCTCCTACGAGCAGTACTTC,CASSLDSLSSYEQYF
TRBV30,-,-,TRBJ1-4,TGTGCCTGGAGTGTACGATCGGTGAATGAAAAACTGTTTTTT,CAWSVRSVNEKLFF
TRBV7-7,TRBD1,few,TRBJ2-2,TGTGCTAGCAGCTCAGGGACAGACACCGGGGAGCTGTTTTTT,CASSSGTDTGELFF
TRBV28,-,-,TRBJ1-4,TGTGCCACAGCCGGGACTAATGAAAAACTGTTTTTT,CATAGTNEKLFF
TRBV6-1,TRBD2,-,TRBJ2-5,TGTGCCAGCAGTGAGAGGGGACTAGCGGGAGGTTGGCAAGAGACCCAGTACTTC,CASSERGLAGGWQETQYF
TRBV27,-,-,TRBJ2-7,TGTGCCAGCAGTTTGGTCGTACTCGGTGGCTACGAGCAGTACTTC,CASSLVVLGGYEQYF
TRBV10-2,-,-,TRBJ1-1,TGCGCCAGCAGTGAGCAGGAAAGGAACACTGAAGCTTTCTTT,CASSEQERNTEAFF
TRBV6-4,TRBD1,-,TRBJ2-3,TGTGCCAGCAGTGACGGACTCCAGGGGGCAGATACGCAGTATTTT,CASSDGLQGADTQYF
TRBV19,-,-,TRBJ1-2,TGTGCCAGTAGCCGTCACAGGGAAGCATCTAACTATGGCTACACCTTC,CASSRHREASNYGYTF
TRBV9,TRBD1,-,TRBJ2-5,TGTGCCAGCAGCGATGGGACAGGGGCCGCGTGGGAGACCCAGTACTTC,CASSDGTGAAWETQYF
TRBV19,TRBD2,-,TRBJ2-5,TGTGCCAGTAGTATCGTGCGTGGTTGGCCTAGCGGGGAGCAAGAGACCCAGTACTTC,CASSIVRGWPSGEQETQYF
TRBV11-2,TRBD2,-,TRBJ2-3,TGTGCCAGCAGCTTAGCGAACAGCGGGGCAGATACGCAGTATTTT,CASSLANSGADTQYF
TRBV28,-,-,TRBJ2-5,TGTGCCAGCAGCGAGGGGGTTAGGGAGACCCAGTACTTC,CASSEGVRETQYF
TRBV18,TRBD1,-,TRBJ2-7,TGTGCCTCCCTCCCGGGACAGGGGTTATACGAGCAGTACTTC,CASLPGQGLYEQYF
TRBV19,TRBD1,-,TRBJ1-5,TGTGCCAGTAGTATAGATCGGAACAGGGGGCGCGGCAATCAGCCCCAGCATTTT,CASSIDRNRGRGNQPQHF
TRBV7-8,-,-,TRBJ1-5,TGTGCCAGCAGCTCCTGGTCGGGTTTAGGACTCAATCAGCCCCAGCATTTT,CASSSWSGLGLNQPQHF
TRBV30,TRBD1,few,TRBJ1-6,TGTGCCTGGAACGGACAGGGGAATTCACCCCTCCACTTT,CAWNGQGNSPLHF